A single sample is the source of the 27 T cell receptor beta chains below, sequenced in a study of blood T cell repertoires in COVID-19. Assay: immunoSEQ multiplex PCR; the TCRdb copy retains only in-frame clones and omits some. The sample consists of fewer than 300,000 clones, more than 75% of them appearing once. The sample comprised peripheral blood. The receptor set was obtained from a man aged 40-49 years who had recovered from COVID-19.

This rearrangement joins TRBV16 to TRBJ1-4, with no clear D. CDR1 and CDR2 (germline): KGHSY, FQNENV. This CDR3 comprises 17 residues. Trimming removed 7 bases at V and 0 bases at J, with 18 bases between. CDR3 in DNA: TGTGCCAGCACCGGGAGGTTAGGACCCACAACTAATGAAAAACTGTTTTTT. Protein sequence: CASTGRLGPTTNEKLFF.

This chain connects TRBV7-4 to TRBJ2-1; 9 nucleotides align to TRBD2. CDR1 and CDR2 from the germline V gene are SGHVT and SQSDAQ. CDR3 length: 16 amino acids. Trimming removed 1 base from V and 4 bases from J; junction bases left unmatched: 5. CDR3 sequence: CASSLGSSGVYNEQFF. CDR3 in DNA: TGTGCCAGCAGCTTAGGCTCTAGCGGGGTGTACAATGAGCAGTTCTTC.

Points on this clone: Other DNA sequences in this sample translate to the same CDR3. The genes are TRBV4-3 and TRBJ2-5, with 7 nucleotides matching TRBD2. The CDR3 length is 15 residues. Germline-derived CDR1 and CDR2 are LGHNA and YSLEER. The ends lost 1 base at V and 5 bases at J; junction bases unmatched: 7. Here the CDR3 DNA reads TGCGCCAGCAGCCAAGGGGTGGGAGGGTCTGAGACCCAGTACTTC. Residues: CASSQGVGGSETQYF.

The chain carries TRBV11-2 and TRBJ2-5; 10 bases agree with TRBD2. V was clipped by 1 base and J by 3 bases; unmatched bases: 2. The CDR3 loop spans 15 amino acids. Germline lookup yields CDR1 SGHAT and CDR2 FQNNGV. CDR3 nucleotide sequence: TGTGCCAGCAGCTTAGGGCTAGCGGGGGAAGAGACCCAGTACTTC. Amino acids: CASSLGLAGEETQYF.

This chain links TRBV7-2 with TRBJ1-3, with D maybe TRBD1 (6 bases). V shed 5 bases and J shed 5 bases, with 16 bases lying between them. There are 15 residues in the CDR3. Germline V gene lookup returns CDR1 SGHTA and CDR2 FQGNSA. The CDR3 protein is CASSRRTGIRNTIYF. CDR3 bases: TGTGCCAGCAGCCGCCGCACAGGGATAAGAAACACCATATATTTT.

This chain joins TRBV12-5 and TRBJ2-5, with TRBD2 as a possible D gene (7 bases). Germline CDR1 reads LGHNT; CDR2 reads FRNRAP. This CDR3 region has 15 residues. The ends were cut back, 4 bases at V and 5 bases at J, with 17 bases in the middle. The CDR3 coding sequence is TGTGCTAGTGGTTCCTTGTCCGGCGGGGGCGAGACCCAGTACTTC. It translates to CASGSLSGGGETQYF.

The V and J genes are TRBV30 and TRBJ2-1; D is ambiguous. Looked up from germline, CDR1 is GTSNPN and CDR2 is SVGIG (reference sequence). The CDR3 totals 12 residues. V was trimmed by 1 base and J by 4 bases, leaving 5 bases between them. CDR3 sequence (DNA): TGTGCCTGGAGTGCTATGTACAATGAGCAGTTCTTC. Residues: CAWSAMYNEQFF.

V gene TRBV2 combines with J gene TRBJ1-2; D unresolved. Germline CDR1 SNHLY, CDR2 FYNNEI. Trimming stripped 6 bases from V and 8 bases from J, with 13 bases between. There are 12 residues in the CDR3. In DNA form, the CDR3 reads TGTGCCAGCAGCTATCGGGGTCGGGGCTACACCTTC. It codes for CASSYRGRGYTF.

The rearrangement links TRBV6-5 to TRBJ2-1; possibly TRBD1 for D (5 bases). Germline values: CDR1 MNHEY, CDR2 SVGAGI. The V end was cut by 6 bases, the J end by 9 bases, with 9 bases between. The CDR3 sequence is 11 residues long. In DNA, the CDR3 is TGTGCCAGCAGAGGGGTAGGTGAGCAGTTCTTC. It yields the protein CASRGVGEQFF.

This rearrangement joins TRBV7-9 to TRBJ2-5; perhaps TRBD2 as D (6 bases). V shed 7 bases and J shed 7 bases, with 25 bases lying between them. The germline V gene encodes CDR1 SEHNR and CDR2 FQNEAQ (reference sequence). This CDR3 has 16 amino acids. CDR3 in DNA: TGTGCCAGCATCCCGCGGGGACGGACGGGGCGGGGGACCCAGTACTTC. Its translation is CASIPRGRTGRGTQYF.

The chain links TRBV2 to TRBJ1-1, with 8 nucleotides matching TRBD1. V shed 4 bases, J shed 2 bases, and the junction held 12 bases outside the gene matches. Germline V gives CDR1 SNHLY, CDR2 FYNNEI. This CDR3 spans 17 amino acids. CDR3 coding DNA: TGTGCCAGCAGTGGGCCCCCAGGGGGCCTAGTTAACACTGAAGCTTTCTTT. Translation: CASSGPPGGLVNTEAFF.

This chain connects TRBV15 to TRBJ2-1; 14 bases match TRBD2. With V trimmed by 5 bases and J by 2 bases, 2 bases remained unmatched. Germline values: CDR1 LNHNV, CDR2 YYDKDF (reference sequence). There are 16 residues in the CDR3. CDR3 sequence: CATSRTSGGPYNEQFF. CDR3 in DNA: TGTGCCACCAGCCGGACTAGCGGGGGGCCCTACAATGAGCAGTTCTTC.

This clone was counted once. This chain joins TRBV10-3 and TRBJ2-5; 8 nucleotides match TRBD1. J lost 5 bases, V lost 11 bases, and 13 bases had no gene match. The CDR3 consists of 14 residues. From germline, CDR1 is ENHRY and CDR2 SYGVKD. In DNA form, the CDR3 reads TGTGCCTCGGCCGGACAGGGAGAGCGGGAGACCCAGTACTTC. Protein: CASAGQGERETQYF.

The V call is TRBV30, the J call TRBJ2-7, with a possible D match to TRBD2 (6 bases). Germline lookup yields CDR1 GTSNPN and CDR2 SVGIG (reference sequence). V was shortened by 1 base and J by 6 bases, with 16 bases between the two germline ends. This CDR3 has 14 residues. The CDR3 coding sequence is TGTGCCTGGAGTGACCGAGGAGGGCGTACCGAGCAGTACTTC. Encoded protein: CAWSDRGGRTEQYF.

This sequence joins TRBV5-1 and TRBJ2-1, with a tentative D call TRBD2 (6 bases). CDR1 is SGHRS, CDR2 YFSETQ, per germline. The CDR3 sequence is 14 residues long. The V end lost 1 base, the J end lost 7 bases, and 12 bases lay between the germline ends. This CDR3 reads CASSLNSGLNEQFF. The CDR3 nucleotides read TGCGCCAGCAGCTTGAATAGCGGTCTGAATGAGCAGTTCTTC.

The chain employs TRBV11-2 and TRBJ1-5; tentatively, D is TRBD1 (5 bases). Germline CDR1 SGHAT, CDR2 FQNNGV. The CDR3 covers 17 residues. V was shortened by 0 bases and J by 0 bases, with 12 bases between the two germline ends. CDR3 sequence reads: CASSLDPTAYSNQPQHF. The DNA of the CDR3 is TGTGCCAGCAGCTTAGATCCGACAGCGTATAGCAATCAGCCCCAGCATTTT.

This clone was detected once. The chain links TRBV5-5 to TRBJ1-2, with D perhaps TRBD1 (5 bases). Germline CDR1 is SGHKS and CDR2 is YYEKEE (reference sequence). CDR3 length: 14 amino acids. V was cut by 2 bases and J by 7 bases, with 15 bases left in between. The CDR3 here is CASSLSGLPSGYTF. CDR3 nucleotides: TGTGCCAGCAGCTTATCAGGGCTACCCAGTGGCTACACCTTC.

The chain links TRBV11-2 to TRBJ1-1; no definite D call. The germline V gene encodes CDR1 SGHAT and CDR2 FQNNGV. The CDR3 runs 16 residues. V lost 4 bases, J lost 6 bases, and 21 bases lay in between. This CDR3 reads CASSSNIGLLVAEAFF. The CDR3 nucleotides are TGTGCCAGCAGCTCTAATATCGGGTTATTGGTCGCTGAAGCTTTCTTT.

The chain uses TRBV25-1 and TRBJ2-3; 9 bases match TRBD2. The CDR3 loop spans 16 amino acids. Germline assignment: CDR1 MGHDK and CDR2 SYGVNS. J gave up 1 base and V 3 bases, and 5 bases lay outside the gene matches. In DNA, the CDR3 is TGTGCCAGCAGTGAGATGGCGGGGGGGGGCACAGATACGCAGTATTTT. Translation gives CASSEMAGGGTDTQYF.

Remarks on this clone: A much larger clonotype is one base distant, so this may be a read error. The V and J genes are TRBV7-2 and TRBJ1-1; no clear D gene. Germline CDR1 and CDR2: SGHTA and FQGNSA. The CDR3 runs 13 residues. Trimming left V 2 bases short and J 1 base short, with 5 bases between. The CDR3: CASSLTRNTEAFF. CDR3 DNA sequence: TGTGCCAGCAGCTTAACAAGGAACACTGAAGCTTTCTTT. The full variable domain, completed using reference TRBV7-2 and TRBJ1-1, is GAGVSQSPSNKVTEKGKDVELRCDPISGHTALYWYRQSLGQGLEFLIYFQGNSAPDKSGLPSDRFSAERTGGSVSTLTIQRTQQEDSAVYLCASSLTRNTEAFFGQGTRLTVV.

This chain connects TRBV9 to TRBJ2-1; D ambiguous. Germline-derived CDR1 and CDR2 are SGDLS and YYNGEE. This CDR3 is built from 16 residues. V was shortened by 4 bases and J by 8 bases, with 22 bases between the two germline ends. CDR3 DNA: TGTGCCAGCAGCCCTACCCGGCTCTACCCCGGGTATGAGCAGTTCTTC. It translates to CASSPTRLYPGYEQFF.

This sequence joins TRBV6-6 and TRBJ2-3; a weak D match, TRBD2 (7 bases). The length of the CDR3 is 15 residues. From germline, CDR1 is MNHNY and CDR2 SVGAGI (reference sequence). V lost 8 bases, J lost 0 bases, and 15 bases lay in between. The CDR3, as DNA: TGTGCCAGCGTCGGGGGGCCCCCTAGCACAGATACGCAGTATTTT. Protein: CASVGGPPSTDTQYF.

This chain connects TRBV30 to TRBJ1-5; TRBD1 aligns across 9 bases. CDR3 length: 14 residues. Per the germline V gene, CDR1 is GTSNPN and CDR2 is SVGIG (reference sequence). V was pared by 4 bases and J by 6 bases, with 7 bases of the junction left unmatched. This chain's CDR3 is CAWTTGGNRQPQHF. CDR3 nucleotides: TGTGCCTGGACGACAGGGGGGAACCGTCAGCCCCAGCATTTT.

The V gene is TRBV6-2 or TRBV6-3, the J gene TRBJ2-5; 13 bases align to TRBD2. From germline, CDR1 is MNHEY and CDR2 SVGEGT. The CDR3 is made up of 16 amino acids. After removal of 5 bases from V and 5 bases from J, the junction contained 8 bases not matched to a gene. CDR3: CASSTRTSGGAETQYF. For the CDR3, the DNA is TGTGCCAGCAGTACCAGGACTAGCGGGGGCGCGGAGACCCAGTACTTC.

V and J are TRBV29-1 and TRBJ2-3; D is ambiguous. This CDR3 region has 13 residues. Germline V CDR1 and CDR2: SQVTM, ANQGSEA. V lost 5 bases to trimming and J lost 6 bases, with 15 bases between them. CDR3 DNA: TGCAGCGTTTCGTTCTTGGCGGATGATACGCAGTATTTT. It codes for CSVSFLADDTQYF.

The chain carries TRBV27 and TRBJ2-3, with 7 bases matching TRBD1. Germline loops: CDR1 MNHEY, CDR2 SMNVEV (reference sequence). V dropped 7 bases and J dropped 4; count of bases not matched to a gene: 11. The CDR3 length is 15 residues. This chain's CDR3 is CASINRQGSPDTQYF. CDR3 sequence (DNA): TGTGCCAGCATAAACCGACAGGGTTCCCCAGATACGCAGTATTTT.

V and J are TRBV5-1 and TRBJ2-3; D gene ambiguous. Germline-derived CDR1 and CDR2 are SGHRS and YFSETQ. V was clipped by 2 bases and J by 4 bases, with 5 bases between them. The CDR3 covers 12 residues. The DNA for the CDR3 is TGCGCCAGCAGCTTCAGGCCAGATACGCAGTATTTT. Protein: CASSFRPDTQYF.